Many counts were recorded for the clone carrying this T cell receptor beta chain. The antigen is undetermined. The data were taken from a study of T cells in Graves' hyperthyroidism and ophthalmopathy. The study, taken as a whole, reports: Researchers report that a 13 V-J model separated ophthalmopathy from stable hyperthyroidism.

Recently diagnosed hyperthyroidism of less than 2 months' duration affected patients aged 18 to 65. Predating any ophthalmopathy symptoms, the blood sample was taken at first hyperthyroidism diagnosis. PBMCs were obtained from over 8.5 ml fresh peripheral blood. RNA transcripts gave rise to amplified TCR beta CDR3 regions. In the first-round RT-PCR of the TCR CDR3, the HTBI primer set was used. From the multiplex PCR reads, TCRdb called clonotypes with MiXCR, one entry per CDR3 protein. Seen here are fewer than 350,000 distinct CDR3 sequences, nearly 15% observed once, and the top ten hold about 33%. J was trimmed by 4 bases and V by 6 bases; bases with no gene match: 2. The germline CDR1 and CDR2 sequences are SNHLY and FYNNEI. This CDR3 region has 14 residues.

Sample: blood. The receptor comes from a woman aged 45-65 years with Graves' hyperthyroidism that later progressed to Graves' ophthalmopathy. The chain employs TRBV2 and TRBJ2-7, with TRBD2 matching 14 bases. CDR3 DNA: TGTGCCAGCAGGGGACTAGCGGGAGAGTACGAGCAGTACTTC. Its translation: CASRGLAGEYEQYF.